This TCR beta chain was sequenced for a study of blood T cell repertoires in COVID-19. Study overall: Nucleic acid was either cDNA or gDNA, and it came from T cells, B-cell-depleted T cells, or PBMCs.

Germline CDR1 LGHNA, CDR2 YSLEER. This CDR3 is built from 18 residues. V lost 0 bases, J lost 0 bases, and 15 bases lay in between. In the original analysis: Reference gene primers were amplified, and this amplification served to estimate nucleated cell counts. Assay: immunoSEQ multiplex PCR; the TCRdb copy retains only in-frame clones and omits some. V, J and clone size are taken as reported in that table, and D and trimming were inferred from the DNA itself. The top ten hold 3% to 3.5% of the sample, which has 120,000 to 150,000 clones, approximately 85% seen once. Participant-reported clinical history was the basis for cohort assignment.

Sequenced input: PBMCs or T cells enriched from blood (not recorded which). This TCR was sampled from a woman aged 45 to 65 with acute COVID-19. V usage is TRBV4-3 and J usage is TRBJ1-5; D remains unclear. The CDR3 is CASSQEATTRYSNQPQHF. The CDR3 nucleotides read TGCGCCAGCAGCCAAGAAGCTACTACAAGATATAGCAATCAGCCCCAGCATTTT.